This is a list of T cell receptor beta chains from one sample in a study of blood T cell repertoires in COVID-19. Assay used: immunoSEQ multiplex PCR; TCRdb lists only in-frame clones, some missing. The sample consists of approximately 300,000 clones, roughly nine tenths of them appearing once. Sequenced input: peripheral blood. The source is a woman aged 50 to 60 who had recovered from COVID-19. The CDR3 runs from the conserved cysteine through the conserved F or W. D genes are given only for firm matches. A row's size may be missing; if present it is once, few, many or a size class.

TGCAGCGCCCCCGGGGACAGGCGCTATGGCTACACCTTC CSAPGDRRYGYTF TRBJ1-2 . 13 TRBD1 TRBV29-1
TGTGCCAGCAGCCCCCGCCCCAGGGGCGGGACCGGGGAGCTGTTTTTT CASSPRPRGGTGELFF TRBJ2-2 . 16 . TRBV7-3
TGTGCCAGCAGTTATAAGGGGGATACTGAAGCTTTCTTT CASSYKGDTEAFF TRBJ1-1 once 13 . TRBV6-5
TGTGCCAGCAGCCGACAGGGCATTAGCAATCAGCCCCAGCATTTT CASSRQGISNQPQHF TRBJ1-5 many 15 TRBD1 TRBV5-5
TGTGCCAGCAGCTGGAGCGGAGGGACTAGCTCTGAGCAGTTCTTC CASSWSGGTSSEQFF TRBJ2-1 once 15 TRBD2 TRBV11-2
TGTGCCAGCAGTTCACAGGGGTATAGCAATCAGCCCCAGCATTTT CASSSQGYSNQPQHF TRBJ1-5 once 15 TRBD1 TRBV28
TGTGCCAGCAGCCGCCAGGCGGGGTTTTACAATGAGCAGTTCTTC CASSRQAGFYNEQFF TRBJ2-1 . 15 . TRBV6-5
TGTGCCAGCAGCCAAGATTCGTACGGCGGAGCTTACTATGGCTACACCTTC CASSQDSYGGAYYGYTF TRBJ1-2 . 17 . TRBV14
TGTGCCAGCAACTCCCGCGGCGGGGAGCTGTTTTTT CASNSRGGELFF TRBJ2-2 . 12 . TRBV19
TGTGCCAGCAGCACCTTGCTTGGCGGGGGAGTCTATGGCTACACCTTC CASSTLLGGGVYGYTF TRBJ1-2 . 16 . TRBV11-1
TGTGCCAGTAGTACCAGTGGAAACACCATATATTTT CASSTSGNTIYF TRBJ1-3 . 12 . TRBV19
TGTGCCAGCAGTCGCCTAAGGCAGGGGGCGACTGGAAACACCATATATTTT CASSRLRQGATGNTIYF TRBJ1-3 . 17 TRBD1 TRBV6-6
TGCGCCAGCAGCGGACAGGGGGCTGGTGAAAAACTGTTTTTT CASSGQGAGEKLFF TRBJ1-4 . 14 TRBD1 TRBV5-1
TGTGCCAGCAGCTTATACCCAGGGGTGAACACTGAAGCTTTCTTT CASSLYPGVNTEAFF TRBJ1-1 . 15 . TRBV7-3
TGTGCCAGCAGCTTAGGCCTAGCGGGAGGAGGAGATACGCAGTATTTT CASSLGLAGGGDTQYF TRBJ2-3 . 16 TRBD2 TRBV13
TGCGCCAGCAGCCCCCCTACGAGGGCTGGTGGGGCCAACGTCCTGACTTTC CASSPPTRAGGANVLTF TRBJ2-6 . 17 . TRBV5-1
TGTGCCAGCAGTTTTGCCGCCAGCTCCTACGAGCAGTACTTC CASSFAASSYEQYF TRBJ2-7 . 14 . TRBV27
TGCGCCAGCAGCTTGGCCCCATCCAGGGCCAACTATGGCTACACCTTC CASSLAPSRANYGYTF TRBJ1-2 . 16 . TRBV5-1
TGCAGCGCTCGCCGGGACAGGGGCGGTAGCGGATACGAGCAGTACTTC CSARRDRGGSGYEQYF TRBJ2-7 . 16 TRBD1 TRBV29-1
TGTGCCAGCAGTTACCCGGGAGACAGCTCCTACAATGAGCAGTTCTTC CASSYPGDSSYNEQFF TRBJ2-1 . 16 . TRBV6-2/TRBV6-3
TGTGCCAGCAGCCTACCGGGGGGCTACACCTTC CASSLPGGYTF TRBJ1-2 . 11 . TRBV5-5
TGTGCCAGTAGGACTAGCGGGAGCATCAATGAGCAGTTCTTC CASRTSGSINEQFF TRBJ2-1 few 14 TRBD2 TRBV6-5
TGTGCCAGCACCCTAAGGGGTCTCCCGAACACTGAAGCTTTCTTT CASTLRGLPNTEAFF TRBJ1-1 . 15 . TRBV2
TGCAGCGTGATTCAGGGAACCAATGAGCAGTTCTTC CSVIQGTNEQFF TRBJ2-1 few 12 . TRBV29-1
TGTGCCAGCTCACCGGACAGGGGCAATCAGCCCCAGCATTTT CASSPDRGNQPQHF TRBJ1-5 . 14 TRBD1 TRBV18
TGTGCCAGCAGGACAGGCAGGGGCTTTGATGGCTACACCTTC CASRTGRGFDGYTF TRBJ1-2 . 14 . TRBV2
TGTGCCAGCAGCCGGAGGACAGGGAGAGGGAACACTGAAGCTTTCTTT CASSRRTGRGNTEAFF TRBJ1-1 few 16 TRBD1 TRBV5-5
TGTGCCAGCAGCTCGGTGTTAAGGGCGCAGGGAAGTAAGGACGAGCAGTACTTC CASSSVLRAQGSKDEQYF TRBJ2-7 . 18 . TRBV6-2/TRBV6-3
TGCGCCAGCAGCTCCCAGGGGGCTGGAGAGACCCAGTACTTC CASSSQGAGETQYF TRBJ2-5 . 14 TRBD1 TRBV5-1
TGTGCCAGTAGTAGGCAGGAGGTACCCTCTGGGGCCAACGTCCTGACTTTC CASSRQEVPSGANVLTF TRBJ2-6 . 17 . TRBV19
TGTGCCAGCAGCCTTGCCGGGACTAGCGGCAATGAGCAGTTCTTC CASSLAGTSGNEQFF TRBJ2-1 . 15 TRBD2 TRBV3-1/TRBV3-2
TGTGCCAGCGGAACAGTTGGAAACACCATATATTTT CASGTVGNTIYF TRBJ1-3 few 12 . TRBV28
TGTGCCAGCAGTTACTTCTACACACGAGGGAACACTGAAGCTTTCTTT CASSYFYTRGNTEAFF TRBJ1-1 . 16 . TRBV6-2/TRBV6-3
TGTGCCAGCAGTCGCTACAGGGGGCCTCCCTTCAGCTACACCTTC CASSRYRGPPFSYTF TRBJ1-2 . 15 TRBD1 TRBV27
TGTGCCAGTAATCTAGACGGGACAGGGGGCACCGGGGAGCTGTTTTTT CASNLDGTGGTGELFF TRBJ2-2 . 16 TRBD1 TRBV19
TGTGCCAGCAGTTTGTTTTCCGGTTTCTCCGGAAACACCATATATTTT CASSLFSGFSGNTIYF TRBJ1-3 . 16 . TRBV28
TGTGCCAGCAGCCTCGTCACGGGGGAGGGAGGCACCATATATTTT CASSLVTGEGGTIYF TRBJ1-3 . 15 . TRBV6-6
TGCGCCAGCAGCCACCCCTTGGACAGGGCAAAAACAGATACGCAGTATTTT CASSHPLDRAKTDTQYF TRBJ2-3 once 17 TRBD1 TRBV4-3
TGCGCCAGCAGTCCTGACAGGGGCAGTAAATCTGGGGCCAACGTCCTGACTTTC CASSPDRGSKSGANVLTF TRBJ2-6 many 18 TRBD1 TRBV5-1
TGTGCCAGCAGTTACTCTCCTCTAGCGGGAGGTAACGAGCAGTACTTC CASSYSPLAGGNEQYF TRBJ2-7 . 16 TRBD2 TRBV6-2/TRBV6-3
TGCGCCAGCAGCTTGGATGGGACACCCGGAAGCACAGATACGCAGTATTTT CASSLDGTPGSTDTQYF TRBJ2-3 . 17 . TRBV5-1
TGCGCCAGCAGCCAAGATGTAAGACAGCCCGAGCAGTACTTC CASSQDVRQPEQYF TRBJ2-7 . 14 . TRBV4-3
TGTGCCAGCAGTGATAAAGCAAAGGGGGGCTACACCTTC CASSDKAKGGYTF TRBJ1-2 . 13 . TRBV2
TGTGCCAGCAGTTTATCAGCTGGGACAGTTGGGTCGGTCGAGCAGTACTTC CASSLSAGTVGSVEQYF TRBJ2-7 . 17 TRBD1 TRBV27
TGTGCCAGCAGCCAGTCGACAGGGAACACCGGGGAGCTGTTTTTT CASSQSTGNTGELFF TRBJ2-2 . 15 . TRBV4-2
TGTGCCAGCAGAAGGACTCCGGGAGGGTCAGATACGCAGTATTTT CASRRTPGGSDTQYF TRBJ2-3 . 15 TRBD2 TRBV9
TGCAGTGCTAGTAGGGGCAACGAGCAGTACTTC CSASRGNEQYF TRBJ2-7 few 11 . TRBV20-1
TGTGCCAGCTCAGAATACACAGGGGAGGCGAGCACTGAAGCTTTCTTT CASSEYTGEASTEAFF TRBJ1-1 . 16 TRBD1 TRBV18
TGTGCCAGCATCGACATAGCGGGAGGCCCCCAAGAGACCCAGTACTTC CASIDIAGGPQETQYF TRBJ2-5 . 16 TRBD2 TRBV7-9
TGCGCCAGCAGCCCACGGACAGGGTCTGAAGCTTTCTTT CASSPRTGSEAFF TRBJ1-1 . 13 TRBD1 TRBV5-1
TGTGCCAGCAGTTTCGAGGGTAGCAATCAGCCCCAGCATTTT CASSFEGSNQPQHF TRBJ1-5 . 14 . TRBV28
TGTGCCTGGAGTGTACGGGGGGCAAGGCAGCCCCAGCATTTT CAWSVRGARQPQHF TRBJ1-5 . 14 . TRBV30
TGTGCCAGCAGCTTAGCTCCCCAGGCAGCCACTGAAGCTTTCTTT CASSLAPQAATEAFF TRBJ1-1 few 15 . TRBV7-2
TGTGCCAGTAGTGACGGCCAGGGATTCTACAATGAGCAGTTCTTC CASSDGQGFYNEQFF TRBJ2-1 once 15 . TRBV19
TGTGCCAGCAGCTTACCGGGGGGAGGTGGCTACACCTTC CASSLPGGGGYTF TRBJ1-2 . 13 . TRBV7-2
TGTGCCAGCAGTTTGCCCGTGACAGGGGTTCAGCCCCAGCATTTT CASSLPVTGVQPQHF TRBJ1-5 . 15 TRBD1 TRBV28
TGTGCCAGCACCAATGTGAGGAATTCACCCCTCCACTTT CASTNVRNSPLHF TRBJ1-6 . 13 . TRBV12-3/TRBV12-4
TGTGCCAGCAAAGAGGGACAGTACACCGGGGAGCTGTTTTTT CASKEGQYTGELFF TRBJ2-2 . 14 TRBD1 TRBV27